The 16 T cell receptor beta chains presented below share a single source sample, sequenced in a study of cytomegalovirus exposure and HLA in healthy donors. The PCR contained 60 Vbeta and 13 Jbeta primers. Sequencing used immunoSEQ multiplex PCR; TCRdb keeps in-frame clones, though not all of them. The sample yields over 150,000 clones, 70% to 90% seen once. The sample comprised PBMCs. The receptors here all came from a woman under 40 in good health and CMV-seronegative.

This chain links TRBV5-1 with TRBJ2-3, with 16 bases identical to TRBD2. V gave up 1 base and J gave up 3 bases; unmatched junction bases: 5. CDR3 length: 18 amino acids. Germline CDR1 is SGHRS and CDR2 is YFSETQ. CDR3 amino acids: CASSLTGTSGRVTDTQYF. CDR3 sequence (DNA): TGCGCCAGCAGCTTGACGGGGACTAGCGGGAGGGTGACAGATACGCAGTATTTT.

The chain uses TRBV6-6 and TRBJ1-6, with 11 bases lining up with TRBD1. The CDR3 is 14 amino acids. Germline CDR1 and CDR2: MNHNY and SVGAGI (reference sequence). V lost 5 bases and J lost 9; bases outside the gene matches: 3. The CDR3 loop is CASSRTGGSSPLHF. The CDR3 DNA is TGTGCCAGCAGTCGGACAGGGGGCTCTTCACCCCTCCACTTT.

For the CDR3, the DNA is TGTGCCAGCAGTCCCCGTACGGGTCAGCCCCAGCATTTT. It yields the protein CASSPRTGQPQHF. The J gene is TRBJ1-5, the V gene TRBV27; D ambiguous. The germline V gene has CDR1 MNHEY and CDR2 SMNVEV (reference sequence). This CDR3 contains 13 residues. The V and J ends lost 5 bases and 6 bases respectively, with 11 bases between them.

CDR3 amino acids: CASSPISGVQETQYF. The CDR3 DNA follows: TGTGCCAGCTCACCAATCTCAGGGGTTCAAGAGACCCAGTACTTC. This rearrangement joins TRBV18 to TRBJ2-5; D is possibly TRBD1 (6 bases). CDR1 KGHSH and CDR2 LQKENI come from the germline V gene. The CDR3 runs 15 residues. The V end was cut by 2 bases, the J end by 2 bases, with 12 bases between. Full variable domain (remainder filled in from reference TRBV18 and TRBJ2-5): NAGVMQNPRHLVRRRGQEARLRCSPMKGHSHVYWYRQLPEEGLKFMVYLQKENIIDESGMPKERFSAEFPKEGPSILRIQQVVRGDSAAYFCASSPISGVQETQYFGPGTRLLVL.

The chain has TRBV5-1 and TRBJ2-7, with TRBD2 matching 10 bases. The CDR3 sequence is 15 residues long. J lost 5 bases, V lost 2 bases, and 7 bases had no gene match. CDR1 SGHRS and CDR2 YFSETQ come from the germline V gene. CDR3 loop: CASSFMTAGGNEQYF. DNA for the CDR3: TGCGCCAGCAGCTTCATGACAGCGGGGGGGAACGAGCAGTACTTC.

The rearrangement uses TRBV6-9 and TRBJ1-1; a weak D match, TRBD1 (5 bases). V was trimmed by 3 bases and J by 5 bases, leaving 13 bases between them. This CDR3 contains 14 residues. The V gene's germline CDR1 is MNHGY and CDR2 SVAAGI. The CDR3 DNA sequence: TGTGCCAGCAGTTACCACCGACAGTGGACTGAAGCTTTCTTT. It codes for CASSYHRQWTEAFF.

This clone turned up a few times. The CDR3 DNA follows: TGTGCCAGCAGAGCGACAGGGGGCTTGCTCGAAAAACTGTTTTTT. This codes for CASRATGGLLEKLFF. V is TRBV6-5 and J is TRBJ1-4; 10 nucleotides line up with TRBD1. The CDR3 totals 15 residues. Germline V gives CDR1 MNHEY, CDR2 SVGAGI. V lost 6 bases and J lost 8; bases outside the gene matches: 9.

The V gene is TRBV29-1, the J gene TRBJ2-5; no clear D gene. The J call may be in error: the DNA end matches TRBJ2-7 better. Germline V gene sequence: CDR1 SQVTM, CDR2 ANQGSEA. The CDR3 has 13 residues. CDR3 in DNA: TGCAGCGTTTTAGTTGGGCCAGACTACGAGCAGTACTTC. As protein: CSVLVGPDYEQYF.

The DNA of the CDR3 is TGTGCCAGCAGCGTAGATGGGGGGGGTGGAGAGACCCAGTACTTC. Its translation: CASSVDGGGGETQYF. This chain connects TRBV9 to TRBJ2-5, with 7 bases fitting TRBD2. Per the germline V gene, CDR1 is SGDLS and CDR2 is YYNGEE. The CDR3 has 15 amino acids. V trimming: 0 bases; J trimming: 4 bases; junction bases outside the gene matches: 6.

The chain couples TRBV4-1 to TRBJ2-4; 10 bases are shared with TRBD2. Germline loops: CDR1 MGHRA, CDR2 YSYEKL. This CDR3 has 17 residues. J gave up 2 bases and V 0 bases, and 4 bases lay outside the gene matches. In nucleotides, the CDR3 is TGCGCCAGCAGCCAAGACGTAGCGGGAGGAACCAAAAACATTCAGTACTTC. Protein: CASSQDVAGGTKNIQYF.

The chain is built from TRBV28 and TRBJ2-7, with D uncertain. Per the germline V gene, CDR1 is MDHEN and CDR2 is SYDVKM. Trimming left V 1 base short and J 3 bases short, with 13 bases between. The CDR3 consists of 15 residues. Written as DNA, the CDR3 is TGTGCCAGCAGTTTATCCAGGTTTGACGACTACGAGCAGTACTTC. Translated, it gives CASSLSRFDDYEQYF.

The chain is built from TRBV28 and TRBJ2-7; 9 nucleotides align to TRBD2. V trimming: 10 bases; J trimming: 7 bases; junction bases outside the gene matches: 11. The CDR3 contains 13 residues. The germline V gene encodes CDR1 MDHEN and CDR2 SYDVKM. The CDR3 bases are TGTGCCACCAAAGCGGGAGGAAGGGCGGAGCAGTACTTC. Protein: CATKAGGRAEQYF.

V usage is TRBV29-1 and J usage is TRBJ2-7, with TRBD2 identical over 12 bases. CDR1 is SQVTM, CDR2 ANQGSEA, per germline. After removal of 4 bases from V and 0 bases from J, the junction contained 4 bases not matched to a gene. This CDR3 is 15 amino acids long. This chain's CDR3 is CSVGGLAGNSYEQYF. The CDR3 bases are TGCAGCGTTGGTGGACTAGCGGGGAACTCCTACGAGCAGTACTTC.

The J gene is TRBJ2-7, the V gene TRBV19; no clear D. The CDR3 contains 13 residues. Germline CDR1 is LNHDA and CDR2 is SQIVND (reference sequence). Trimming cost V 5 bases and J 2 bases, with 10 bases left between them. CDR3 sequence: CASSQTLTYEQYF. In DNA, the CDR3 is TGTGCCAGTAGTCAAACTTTGACCTACGAGCAGTACTTC. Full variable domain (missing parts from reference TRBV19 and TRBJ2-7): DGGITQSPKYLFRKEGQNVTLSCEQNLNHDAMYWYRQDPGQGLRLIYYSQIVNDFQKGDIAEGYSVSREKKESFPLTVTSAQKNPTAFYLCASSQTLTYEQYFGPGTRLTVT.

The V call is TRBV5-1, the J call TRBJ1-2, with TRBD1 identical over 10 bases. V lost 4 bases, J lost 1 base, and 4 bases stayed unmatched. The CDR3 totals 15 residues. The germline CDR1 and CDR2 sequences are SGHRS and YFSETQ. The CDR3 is CASSPGQGGNYGYTF. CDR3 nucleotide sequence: TGCGCCAGCAGCCCCGGACAGGGGGGTAACTATGGCTACACCTTC.

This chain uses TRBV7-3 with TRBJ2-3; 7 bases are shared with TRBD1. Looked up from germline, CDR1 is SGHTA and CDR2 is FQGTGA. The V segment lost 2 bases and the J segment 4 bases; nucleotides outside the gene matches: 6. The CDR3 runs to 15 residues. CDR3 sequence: CASSLEGAGADTQYF. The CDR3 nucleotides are TGTGCCAGCAGCTTAGAGGGGGCTGGGGCAGATACGCAGTATTTT.